This entry lists 28 T cell receptor beta chains sequenced from one sample in a study of early T cells in non-severe SARS-CoV-2 infection. TCRdb fed the 5' RACE reads into MiXCR, producing one record per CDR3 protein. The top ten clones hold about 4.1% of a sample with about 67,000 distinct CDR3 sequences, under 14% of them seen once. The material sequenced was whole blood. These receptors were taken from an adult who was a healthcare worker with PCR-confirmed SARS-CoV-2 infection or an uninfected control (not recorded which).

The rearrangement links TRBV6-5 to TRBJ2-7, with TRBD1 matching 7 bases. Germline V lookup: CDR1 MNHEY, CDR2 SVGAGI. V dropped 6 bases and J dropped 3; count of bases not matched to a gene: 5. CDR3 length: 13 amino acids. The CDR3 DNA follows: TGTGCCAGCAGCCCCCAGGGGGACTACGAGCAGTACTTC. The encoded protein is CASSPQGDYEQYF.

This clonotype was seen ten or more times. The rearrangement links TRBV20-1 to TRBJ1-1; tentative D call: TRBD1 (5 bases). The germline V and J ends were trimmed by 3 bases and 11 bases, with 13 bases remaining between them. Per germline, CDR1 DFQATT and CDR2 SNEGSKA (reference sequence). The CDR3 spans 11 residues. This chain's CDR3 is CSARGGGWAFF. Here the CDR3 DNA reads TGCAGTGCTAGGGGCGGGGGATGGGCTTTCTTT.

In this sample, this clonotype turned up a few times. The chain links TRBV6-4 to TRBJ2-3; 7 positions agree with TRBD2. In germline, CDR1 is MRHNA, CDR2 SNTAGT. The CDR3 is 15 amino acids. V shed 3 bases, J shed 1 base, and the junction held 4 bases outside the gene matches. In nucleotides, the CDR3 is TGTGCCAGCAGTGAGTCTGGGGGGGGCACAGATACGCAGTATTTT. It yields the protein CASSESGGGTDTQYF.

This clonotype was observed at least ten times. V is TRBV3-1 and J is TRBJ2-3; TRBD1 is a possible D gene (5 bases). Germline loops: CDR1 LGHDT, CDR2 YNNKEL (reference sequence). V lost 2 bases, J lost 10 bases, and 10 bases lay in between. This CDR3 comprises 12 residues. CDR3 sequence: CASSQSGAAQYF. The CDR3 DNA sequence: TGTGCCAGCAGCCAATCTGGGGCGGCGCAGTATTTT.

This clonotype was observed at least ten times. This chain's CDR3 is CASSLGQEGYTQYF. Here the CDR3 DNA reads TGTGCCAGCAGCTTGGGCCAGGAAGGGTATACGCAGTATTTT. This chain connects TRBV5-6 to TRBJ2-3; D gene uncertain. The CDR3 is 14 amino acids. Germline V gene data show CDR1 as SGHDT and CDR2 as YYEEEE. Deletions cut 0 bases from V and 7 bases from J, with 12 bases between.

This clonotype was counted only a few times. The chain uses TRBV6-1 and TRBJ1-3; tentative D call: TRBD1 (6 bases). The germline CDR1 and CDR2 sequences are MNHNS and SASEGT. Trimming pared 7 bases from V and 0 bases from J, leaving 13 bases between. The CDR3 spans 15 residues. CDR3 region: CASTPGVFSGNTIYF. As DNA, the CDR3 is TGTGCCAGCACCCCAGGGGTCTTCTCTGGAAACACCATATATTTT.

This clonotype was detected only a few times. This rearrangement joins TRBV20-1 to TRBJ2-7; D may correspond to TRBD1 or TRBD2 (5 bases each). Germline V gene lookup returns CDR1 DFQATT and CDR2 SNEGSKA (reference sequence). Deletions cut 6 bases from V and 5 bases from J, with 26 bases between. The CDR3 loop spans 16 amino acids. In DNA, the CDR3 is TGCAGTGCCCCTCAATCCGGGGACCAGTGGGGCCACGAGCAGTACTTC. Protein: CSAPQSGDQWGHEQYF.

The sample holds many counts of this clonotype. This chain uses TRBV10-3 with TRBJ2-3; D is possibly TRBD2 (5 bases). CDR3 size: 15 residues. The V end lost 6 bases, the J end lost 2 bases, and 15 bases lay between the germline ends. Germline V lookup: CDR1 ENHRY, CDR2 SYGVKD. The CDR3 bases are TGTGCCATCAGGAGGGCGGTAGACTCCACAGATACGCAGTATTTT. It is translated as CAIRRAVDSTDTQYF.

In its sample, this clonotype was seen a few times. The CDR3 DNA sequence: TGTGCCAGCAGCCGCCTCCCCGGACCAGATACGCAGTATTTT. Residues: CASSRLPGPDTQYF. The chain is built from TRBV6-5 and TRBJ2-3; D is unclear. Germline lookup yields CDR1 MNHEY and CDR2 SVGAGI. The CDR3 extends over 14 amino acids. Trimming removed 6 bases at V and 4 bases at J, with 14 bases between.

This clonotype was observed a handful of times. This chain uses TRBV25-1 with TRBJ2-1; 10 bases map to TRBD1. CDR3 length: 16 amino acids. Unmatched junction bases numbered 13, after V lost 10 bases and J lost 4 bases. Germline-derived CDR1 and CDR2 are MGHDK and SYGVNS. CDR3 residues: CAKKQSQDRGYNEQFF. The CDR3 DNA reads TGTGCCAAGAAGCAATCCCAGGACAGGGGGTACAATGAGCAGTTCTTC.

The chain joins TRBV12-3 or TRBV12-4 to TRBJ1-1, with 7 bases that match TRBD1. J lost 6 bases, V lost 7 bases, and 11 bases had no gene match. This CDR3 contains 14 residues. The DNA for the CDR3 is TGTGCCAGCACCCCCGTAGGGGGCTCGGCTGAAGCTTTCTTT. Translation gives CASTPVGGSAEAFF.

This chain uses TRBV12-3 or TRBV12-4 with TRBJ1-2; no clear D gene. V lost 7 bases, J lost 4 bases, and 13 bases lay in between. The CDR3 has 13 amino acids. The CDR3 DNA sequence: TGTGCCAGCACCCCAGGAGGACCCTATGGCTACACCTTC. Translated: CASTPGGPYGYTF.

This clonotype was seen many times. The chain recombines TRBV7-2 with TRBJ2-2; 11 nucleotides agree with TRBD2. From germline, CDR1 is SGHTA and CDR2 FQGNSA. Losses at the gene ends were 1 base for V and 7 bases for J; bases not matched to a gene: 8. This CDR3 region has 17 residues. The CDR3 loop is CASSLVLAGAPGGELFF. CDR3 coding DNA: TGTGCCAGCAGCTTAGTACTAGCGGGAGCGCCCGGCGGGGAGCTGTTTTTT. The entire variable domain, with the rest obtained from reference TRBV7-2 and TRBJ2-2, is as follows: GAGVSQSPSNKVTEKGKDVELRCDPISGHTALYWYRQSLGQGLEFLIYFQGNSAPDKSGLPSDRFSAERTGGSVSTLTIQRTQQEDSAVYLCASSLVLAGAPGGELFFGEGSRLTVL.

The table lists this clonotype with many counts. The V gene is TRBV20-1, the J gene TRBJ1-1; weak D call: TRBD1 (5 bases). Germline V CDR1 and CDR2: DFQATT, SNEGSKA (reference sequence). The V gene lost 0 bases and the J gene lost 1 base, with 12 bases spanning the gap. CDR3 size: 15 residues. CDR3: CSARDPGGWNTEAFF. CDR3 coding DNA: TGCAGTGCTAGAGATCCGGGGGGGTGGAACACTGAAGCTTTCTTT.

This clonotype occurred many times. The genes are TRBV18 and TRBJ2-1, with TRBD2 matching 8 bases. CDR3 length equals 17 residues. The germline V gene encodes CDR1 KGHSH and CDR2 LQKENI. The J segment lost 3 bases and the V segment lost 6 bases, leaving 13 bases of the junction unmatched. The CDR3 region is CASSHTSGQSVYNEQFF. CDR3 bases: TGTGCCAGCTCTCATACTAGCGGCCAATCGGTCTACAATGAGCAGTTCTTC. Drawing the rest from reference TRBV18 and TRBJ2-1, the complete variable domain is NAGVMQNPRHLVRRRGQEARLRCSPMKGHSHVYWYRQLPEEGLKFMVYLQKENIIDESGMPKERFSAEFPKEGPSILRIQQVVRGDSAAYFCASSHTSGQSVYNEQFFGPGTRLTVL.

This sequence joins TRBV29-1 and TRBJ2-1; TRBD2 aligns across 7 bases. Losses at the gene ends were 7 bases for V and 5 bases for J; bases not matched to a gene: 2. Looked up from germline, CDR1 is SQVTM and CDR2 is ANQGSEA. This CDR3 has 11 residues. CDR3 in DNA: TGCAGCGGGACTAGGAACAATGAGCAGTTCTTC. Residues: CSGTRNNEQFF.

This clonotype was recorded many times. The rearrangement joins TRBV5-1 to TRBJ2-5; TRBD2 matches 12 bases. The ends lost 0 bases at V and 5 bases at J; junction bases unmatched: 5. Germline V gene lookup returns CDR1 SGHRS and CDR2 YFSETQ. The CDR3 runs to 16 residues. CDR3 loop: CASSLAPSGGAETQYF. The CDR3, as DNA: TGCGCCAGCAGCTTGGCCCCTAGCGGGGGGGCTGAGACCCAGTACTTC.

This clonotype occurred many times. This rearrangement joins TRBV10-2 to TRBJ2-1; the match to TRBD2 covers 10 bases. After removal of 6 bases from V and 0 bases from J, the junction contained 5 bases not matched to a gene. Germline-derived CDR1 and CDR2 are WSHSY and SAAADI. The CDR3 is made up of 16 amino acids. In DNA, the CDR3 is TGCGCCAGCAGCGAACTAGCGGGGAGCTCCTACAATGAGCAGTTCTTC. Translated: CASSELAGSSYNEQFF.

In its sample, this clonotype was seen many times. The chain has TRBV24-1 and TRBJ2-1, with 13 nucleotides matching TRBD2. The CDR3 has 17 amino acids. Trimming removed 5 bases from V and 5 bases from J; junction bases left unmatched: 8. Germline V gene data show CDR1 as KGHDR and CDR2 as SFDVKD. CDR3 region: CATSGRTSGRYDNEQFF. The CDR3 DNA follows: TGTGCCACCAGTGGCCGGACTAGCGGGAGATACGACAATGAGCAGTTCTTC.

This clonotype has more than one count but fewer than ten. The J gene is TRBJ1-1, the V gene TRBV2, with D hard to call. CDR1 SNHLY and CDR2 FYNNEI come from the germline V gene. Trimming cost V 3 bases and J 10 bases, with 9 bases left between them. CDR3 length: 11 amino acids. The CDR3 here is CASSDLIGAFF. The CDR3 region has the DNA TGTGCCAGCAGTGATTTAATCGGAGCTTTCTTT.

At least ten counts were recorded for this clonotype. The CDR3 sequence is CASSLPGGNTDTQYF. The CDR3 DNA sequence: TGCGCCAGCAGCCTACCTGGGGGGAACACAGATACGCAGTATTTT. The genes are TRBV5-1 and TRBJ2-3; tentatively, D is TRBD2 (6 bases). Germline assignment: CDR1 SGHRS and CDR2 YFSETQ. There are 15 residues in the CDR3. V shed 4 bases and J shed 2 bases, with 14 bases lying between them.

This clonotype has a count of ten or more. The chain is built from TRBV30 and TRBJ2-3, with D uncertain. Germline values: CDR1 GTSNPN, CDR2 SVGIG (reference sequence). The V end was cut by 5 bases, the J end by 2 bases, with 5 bases between. The CDR3 runs to 11 residues. CDR3 amino acids: CAWGSTDTQYF. CDR3 nucleotides: TGTGCCTGGGGCTCCACAGATACGCAGTATTTT.

This clonotype was seen at least ten times. The CDR3 protein is CASRTTSTDEQYF. In DNA form, the CDR3 reads TGTGCCAGCAGGACAACTAGCACGGACGAGCAGTACTTC. The rearrangement joins TRBV7-9 to TRBJ2-7; tentatively, D is TRBD2 (6 bases). Germline values: CDR1 SEHNR, CDR2 FQNEAQ (reference sequence). The CDR3 extends over 13 amino acids. Trimming removed 6 bases at V and 5 bases at J, with 14 bases between.

This clonotype was recorded at least ten times. This sequence joins TRBV20-1 and TRBJ1-2; 9 bases are a match to TRBD1. The CDR3 totals 12 residues. The germline V gene has CDR1 DFQATT and CDR2 SNEGSKA (reference sequence). Trimming at V came to 4 bases and at J to 7 bases, leaving 4 bases not matched to a gene. CDR3 loop: CSAKGQGFGYTF. CDR3 nucleotides: TGCAGTGCTAAGGGACAGGGTTTTGGCTACACCTTC.

This clonotype occurred many times. The V and J genes are TRBV5-1 and TRBJ1-6; D is ambiguous. The CDR3 has 14 residues. In germline, CDR1 is SGHRS, CDR2 YFSETQ. Trimming removed 0 bases from V and 7 bases from J, with 8 bases in between. In DNA form, the CDR3 reads TGCGCCAGCAGCTTGGAGGTGAGGAATTCACCCCTCCACTTT. As protein: CASSLEVRNSPLHF.

The chain employs TRBV4-1 and TRBJ2-3; 10 bases map to TRBD2. This CDR3 has 16 amino acids. J was trimmed by 1 base and V by 5 bases; bases with no gene match: 6. Germline lookup yields CDR1 MGHRA and CDR2 YSYEKL. CDR3 protein: CASSARGTSGTDTQYF. CDR3 nucleotides: TGCGCCAGCAGCGCCAGGGGGACTAGCGGCACAGATACGCAGTATTTT.

This clonotype was picked up many times. The rearrangement joins TRBV5-4 to TRBJ2-1, with a weak D call TRBD2 (5 bases). V was shortened by 4 bases and J by 0 bases, with 11 bases between the two germline ends. The CDR3 covers 15 residues. CDR1 is SGHNT and CDR2 is YYREEE in the germline V gene (reference sequence). Here the CDR3 reads CASSPDSSSYNEQFF. In DNA form, the CDR3 reads TGTGCCAGCAGCCCGGACTCCAGCTCCTACAATGAGCAGTTCTTC.

This clonotype was counted ten times or more. This chain connects TRBV12-3 or TRBV12-4 to TRBJ1-2, with TRBD1 matching over 7 bases. J lost 4 bases, V lost 6 bases, and 5 bases had no gene match. CDR3 length equals 13 residues. In DNA form, the CDR3 reads TGTGCCAGCAGAAGACAGGGAGGCTATGGCTACACCTTC. Protein product: CASRRQGGYGYTF.